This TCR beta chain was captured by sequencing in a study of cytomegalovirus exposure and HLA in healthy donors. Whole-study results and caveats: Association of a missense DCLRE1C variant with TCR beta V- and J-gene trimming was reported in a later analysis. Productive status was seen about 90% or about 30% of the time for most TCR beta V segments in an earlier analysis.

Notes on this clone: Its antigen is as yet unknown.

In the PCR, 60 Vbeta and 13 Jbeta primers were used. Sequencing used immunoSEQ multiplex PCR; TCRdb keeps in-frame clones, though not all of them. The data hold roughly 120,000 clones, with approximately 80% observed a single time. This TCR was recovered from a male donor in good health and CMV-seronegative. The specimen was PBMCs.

This CDR3 is CASRSQGAYNEQFF. The CDR3 DNA sequence: TGTGCCAGCAGATCACAGGGAGCCTACAATGAGCAGTTCTTC. This chain uses TRBV7-2 with TRBJ2-1; D might be TRBD1 (6 bases). From germline, CDR1 is SGHTA and CDR2 FQGNSA. V lost 6 bases and J lost 2, with 11 bases in between. The CDR3 covers 14 residues. Supplemented by reference TRBV7-2 and TRBJ2-1, the full variable domain reads GAGVSQSPSNKVTEKGKDVELRCDPISGHTALYWYRQSLGQGLEFLIYFQGNSAPDKSGLPSDRFSAERTGGSVSTLTIQRTQQEDSAVYLCASRSQGAYNEQFFGPGTRLTVL.